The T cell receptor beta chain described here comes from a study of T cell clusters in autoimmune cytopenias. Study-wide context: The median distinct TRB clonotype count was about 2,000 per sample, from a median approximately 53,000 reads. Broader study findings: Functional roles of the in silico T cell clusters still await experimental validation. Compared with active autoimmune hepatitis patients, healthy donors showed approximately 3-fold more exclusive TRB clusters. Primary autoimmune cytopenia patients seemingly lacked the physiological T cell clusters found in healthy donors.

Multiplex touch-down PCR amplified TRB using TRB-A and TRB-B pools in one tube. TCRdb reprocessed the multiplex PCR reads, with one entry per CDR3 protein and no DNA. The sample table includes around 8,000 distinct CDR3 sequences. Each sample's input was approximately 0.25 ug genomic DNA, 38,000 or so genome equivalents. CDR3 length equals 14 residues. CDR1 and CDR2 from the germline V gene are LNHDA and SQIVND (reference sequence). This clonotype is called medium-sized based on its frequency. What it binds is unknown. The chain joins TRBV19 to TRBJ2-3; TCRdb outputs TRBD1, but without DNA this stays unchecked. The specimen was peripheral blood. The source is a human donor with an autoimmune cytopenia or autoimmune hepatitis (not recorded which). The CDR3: CASSTGQGTDTQYF.